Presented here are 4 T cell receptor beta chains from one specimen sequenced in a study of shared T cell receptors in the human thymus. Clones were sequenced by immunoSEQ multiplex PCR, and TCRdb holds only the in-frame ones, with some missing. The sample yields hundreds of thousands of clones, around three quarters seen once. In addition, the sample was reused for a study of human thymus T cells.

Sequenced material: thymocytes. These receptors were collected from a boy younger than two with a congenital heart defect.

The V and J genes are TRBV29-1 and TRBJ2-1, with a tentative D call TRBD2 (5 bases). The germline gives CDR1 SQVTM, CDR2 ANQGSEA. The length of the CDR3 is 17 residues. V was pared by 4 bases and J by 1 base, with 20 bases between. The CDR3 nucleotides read TGCAGCGTTGGGGAGCGGAGCTTCCCCTCGTCCTACAATGAGCAGTTCTTC. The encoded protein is CSVGERSFPSSYNEQFF.

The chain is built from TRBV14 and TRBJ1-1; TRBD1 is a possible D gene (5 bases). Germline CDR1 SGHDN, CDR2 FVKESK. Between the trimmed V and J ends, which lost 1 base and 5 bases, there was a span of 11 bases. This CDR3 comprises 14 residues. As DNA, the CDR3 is TGTGCCAGCAGCCAAGTCGATCGGGGGACTGAAGCTTTCTTT. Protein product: CASSQVDRGTEAFF.

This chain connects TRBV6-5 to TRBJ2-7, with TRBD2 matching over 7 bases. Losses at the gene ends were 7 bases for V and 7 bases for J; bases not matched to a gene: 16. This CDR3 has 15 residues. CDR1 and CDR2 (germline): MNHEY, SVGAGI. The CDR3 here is CASIADAAGAGEQYF. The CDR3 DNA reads TGTGCCAGCATCGCGGATGCGGCGGGAGCAGGGGAGCAGTACTTC.

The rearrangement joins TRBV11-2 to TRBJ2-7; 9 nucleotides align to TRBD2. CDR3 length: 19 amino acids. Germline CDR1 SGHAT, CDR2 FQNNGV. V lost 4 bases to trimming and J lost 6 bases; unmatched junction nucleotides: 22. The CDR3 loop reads CASSCRPSSPLAGAIEQYF. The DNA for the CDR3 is TGTGCCAGCAGCTGCAGACCGTCTTCTCCCTTAGCGGGAGCAATCGAGCAGTACTTC.